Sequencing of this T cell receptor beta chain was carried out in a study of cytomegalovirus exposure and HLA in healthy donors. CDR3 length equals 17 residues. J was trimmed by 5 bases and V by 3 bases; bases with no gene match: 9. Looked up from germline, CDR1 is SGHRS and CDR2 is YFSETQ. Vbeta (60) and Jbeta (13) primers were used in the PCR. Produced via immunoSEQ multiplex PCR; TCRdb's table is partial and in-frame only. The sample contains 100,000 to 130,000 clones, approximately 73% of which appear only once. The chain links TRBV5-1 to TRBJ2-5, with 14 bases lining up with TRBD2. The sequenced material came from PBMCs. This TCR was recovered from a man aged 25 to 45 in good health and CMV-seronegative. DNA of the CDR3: TGCGCCAGCAGCTCCCCCCATCGACTAGCGGGAGGGGAGACCCAGTACTTC. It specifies CASSSPHRLAGGETQYF.